This T cell receptor (beta chain) was recovered during a study of T cells in Graves' hyperthyroidism and ophthalmopathy. CDR1 LGHNA and CDR2 YSLEER come from the germline V gene. The length of the CDR3 is 16 residues. Study observations and caveats: Blood held most thyroid clonotypes expanded above 0.001 frequency.

Only one count was recorded for this clonotype. What it binds is unknown. The junction departs from the called germline gene at one end, perhaps through a read error. Uncontrolled infection, other autoimmune disease, pregnancy or lactation excluded patients. There were TCR beta CDR3 regions amplified from RNA transcripts. TCR CDR3 regions were first amplified by RT-PCR with HTBI primers. From the multiplex PCR reads, TCRdb called clonotypes with MiXCR, one entry per CDR3 protein. The sample contains approximately 210,000 distinct CDR3 sequences, approximately 17% of which appear only once. The receptor comes from a man aged 45-65 years with Graves' hyperthyroidism. The rearrangement joins TRBV4-3 to TRBJ1-1, with a weak D call TRBD1 (6 bases). The material sequenced was blood. For the CDR3, the DNA is TGCGCCAGCAGCCAAGATGGGGCGGGGGGCCACACTGAAACTTTCTTT. This translates into CASSQDGAGGHTETFF.